The source of this TCR beta chain is a study of OX40 agonist ivuxolimab in advanced cancers. TCRdb's copy holds only in-frame clones and misses some; the assay was immunoSEQ multiplex PCR. The data hold about 32,000 clones, with 80% to 90% observed a single time. Trimming cost V 3 bases and J 3 bases, with 19 bases left between them. This CDR3 has 17 amino acids. CDR1 MNHEY and CDR2 SMNVEV come from the germline V gene (reference sequence). Sequencing was performed on CD4+ or CD8+ T cells sorted from blood, taken in a trial of the OX40 agonist ivuxolimab. The receptor comes from an adult with an advanced solid tumor such as melanoma, head and neck, liver or kidney cancer. The chain carries TRBV27 and TRBJ2-3, with D possibly matching TRBD2 (6 bases). The CDR3 nucleotides are TGTGCCAGCAGTTTGTACTCCGGGACTCTCCGGACAGATACGCAGTATTTT. Amino acids: CASSLYSGTLRTDTQYF.